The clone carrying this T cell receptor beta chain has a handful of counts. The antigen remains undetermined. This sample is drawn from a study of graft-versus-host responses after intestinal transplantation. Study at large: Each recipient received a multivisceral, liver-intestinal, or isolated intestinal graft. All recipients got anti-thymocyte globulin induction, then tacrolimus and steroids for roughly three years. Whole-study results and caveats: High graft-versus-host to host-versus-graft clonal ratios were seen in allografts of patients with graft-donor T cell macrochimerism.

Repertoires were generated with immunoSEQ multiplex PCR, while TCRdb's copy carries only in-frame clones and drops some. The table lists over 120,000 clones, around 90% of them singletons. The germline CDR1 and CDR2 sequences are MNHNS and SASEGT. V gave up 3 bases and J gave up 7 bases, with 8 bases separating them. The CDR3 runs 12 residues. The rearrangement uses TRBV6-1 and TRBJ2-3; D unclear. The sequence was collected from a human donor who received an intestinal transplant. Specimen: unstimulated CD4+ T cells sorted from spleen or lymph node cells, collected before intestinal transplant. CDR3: CASSDQINTQYF. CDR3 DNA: TGTGCCAGCAGTGACCAGATTAATACGCAGTATTTT.